This T cell receptor beta chain originates from a study of blood T cell repertoires in COVID-19. V gave up 2 bases and J gave up 5 bases, with 9 bases separating them. The CDR3 has 12 amino acids. Germline-derived CDR1 and CDR2 are GTSNPN and SVGIG (reference sequence). Some clones are missing from TCRdb's copy, which holds only in-frame ones; the method was immunoSEQ multiplex PCR. The sample holds fewer than 300,000 clones, about 70% seen once. The gene calls are TRBV30 and TRBJ1-1, with D perhaps matching TRBD1 (5 bases). This TCR was recovered from a woman of 80 years or more with acute or convalescent COVID-19. Sequencing was performed on peripheral blood. DNA for the CDR3: TGTGCCTGGAGTCCAGGGAAGACTGAAGCTTTCTTT. Translating it yields CAWSPGKTEAFF.